The 21 T cell receptor beta chains reported below all come from one sample, sequenced in a study of patients and donors after allogeneic stem cell transplantation (dated by TCRdb to between 2020 and 2021). The library came from RT-PCR. Sequencer: NextSeq 550. TCRdb's own reprocessing of the public reads used fastp at Q25 and MiXCR and kept productive beta chains. CDR3 protein sequences are deduplicated, and each keeps its most common genes and DNA. The sample records a few hundred thousand distinct CDR3 sequences, roughly two fifths of which are singletons. Of the sample, more than 9% falls within the top ten clones. The source material was blood, either unsorted or a sorted T cell fraction (not recorded which). These receptor sequences come from a human donor who was either an allogeneic HSCT recipient or a stem cell or donor lymphocyte infusion donor (not recorded which). It is not recorded whose cells these are; they may come from a transplant donor.

The sample holds a few counts of this clonotype. V and J are TRBV10-3 and TRBJ2-3, with D perhaps given as TRBD1 or TRBD2 (5 bases each). CDR1 is ENHRY, CDR2 SYGVKD, per germline. The CDR3 totals 14 residues. V lost 7 bases, J lost 4 bases, and 15 bases lay in between. For the CDR3, the DNA is TGTGCCATCATAGGGTCCAGGGACGCAGATACGCAGTATTTT. Its translation: CAIIGSRDADTQYF.

The chain joins TRBV28 to TRBJ2-5; TRBD1 matches 8 bases. J gave up 4 bases and V 10 bases, and 14 bases lay outside the gene matches. The CDR3 extends over 15 amino acids. Germline values: CDR1 MDHEN, CDR2 SYDVKM. The DNA of the CDR3 is TGTGCCACCACCTCTACAGGGGGAAAGGGAGAGACCCAGTACTTC. As protein: CATTSTGGKGETQYF.

This chain links TRBV5-1 with TRBJ2-7; a weak D match, TRBD2 (6 bases). The CDR3 contains 14 residues. CDR1 is SGHRS and CDR2 is YFSETQ in the germline V gene. With 3 bases removed from V and 2 bases from J, the gap between germline ends came to 12 bases. The CDR3 DNA reads as TGCGCCAGCAGCTCCAGACTAGGTCCCTACGAGCAGTACTTC. It yields the protein CASSSRLGPYEQYF.

A few counts support this clonotype. The chain uses TRBV12-3 or TRBV12-4 and TRBJ2-1, with 7 bases identical to TRBD2. The CDR3 length is 15 residues. V trimming: 6 bases; J trimming: 4 bases; junction bases outside the gene matches: 9. The CDR3 sequence: CASRGGKSLYNEQFF. The CDR3 DNA reads TGTGCCAGCAGGGGAGGGAAGAGCCTATACAATGAGCAGTTCTTC.

This clonotype was counted ten times or more. The CDR3 sequence: CAISRSEETQYF. As DNA, the CDR3 is TGTGCCATCAGCCGGTCCGAAGAGACCCAGTACTTC. The V and J genes are TRBV10-3 and TRBJ2-5; D is undetermined. Germline V gene sequence: CDR1 ENHRY, CDR2 SYGVKD. This CDR3 comprises 12 residues. The germline V and J ends were trimmed by 6 bases and 3 bases, with 8 bases remaining between them.

V usage is TRBV5-4 and J usage is TRBJ1-3; D is possibly TRBD1 (5 bases). Germline CDR1 and CDR2: SGHNT and YYREEE (reference sequence). V dropped 0 bases and J dropped 6 bases, with 10 bases sitting between them. This CDR3 has 14 amino acids. CDR3 amino acids: CASSLAGPTNTIYF. The CDR3 nucleotides read TGTGCCAGCAGCTTGGCGGGACCTACAAACACCATATATTTT.

This clonotype was counted a few times. This chain links TRBV19 with TRBJ1-2; D remains unclear. CDR1 is LNHDA, CDR2 SQIVND, per germline (reference sequence). The CDR3 is 13 amino acids. V dropped 5 bases and J dropped 1 base, with 8 bases sitting between them. DNA for the CDR3: TGTGCCAGTAGTGTCTGGGGTAACTATGGCTACACCTTC. The encoded protein is CASSVWGNYGYTF. Using reference TRBV19 and TRBJ1-2 for the parts outside the CDR3, the full variable domain is DGGITQSPKYLFRKEGQNVTLSCEQNLNHDAMYWYRQDPGQGLRLIYYSQIVNDFQKGDIAEGYSVSREKKESFPLTVTSAQKNPTAFYLCASSVWGNYGYTFGSGTRLTVV.

The V gene is TRBV4-3, the J gene TRBJ2-7; D tentatively fits TRBD1 or TRBD2 (5 bases each). The germline CDR1 and CDR2 sequences are LGHNA and YSLEER. V lost 1 base, J lost 4 bases, and 14 bases lay in between. This CDR3 is 15 amino acids long. This CDR3 is CASSQVPWGPYEQYF. As DNA, the CDR3 is TGCGCCAGCAGCCAAGTCCCGTGGGGACCTTACGAGCAGTACTTC.

The sample holds a few counts of this clonotype. The V and J genes are TRBV12-3 or TRBV12-4 and TRBJ2-5; D is perhaps TRBD1 (5 bases). The CDR3 runs 12 residues. V was cut by 5 bases and J by 4 bases, with 8 bases left in between. The DNA for the CDR3 is TGTGCCAGCAGTAGGGGCGGAGAGACCCAGTACTTC. Translation gives CASSRGGETQYF.

This sequence joins TRBV2 and TRBJ2-6, with a possible D match to TRBD1 (6 bases). Germline V gene data show CDR1 as SNHLY and CDR2 as FYNNEI. With 4 bases removed from V and 0 bases from J, the gap between germline ends came to 16 bases. This CDR3 is 18 amino acids long. The CDR3 nucleotides are TGTGCCAGCAGTGTTTACAGGGAAACCCGCTCTGGGGCCAACGTCCTGACTTTC. Translating gives CASSVYRETRSGANVLTF.

This clonotype turned up a few times. J is TRBJ1-2 and V is TRBV18; TRBD1 matches 7 bases. The junction had 9 bases not matched to a gene; V was cut back by 3 bases and J by 2 bases. Germline values: CDR1 KGHSH, CDR2 LQKENI. The CDR3 has 16 amino acids. The CDR3 nucleotides read TGTGCCAGCTCACCGTACTCCGGGACAGCAAACTATGGCTACACCTTC. Encoded protein: CASSPYSGTANYGYTF. Drawing the rest from reference TRBV18 and TRBJ1-2, the complete variable domain is NAGVMQNPRHLVRRRGQEARLRCSPMKGHSHVYWYRQLPEEGLKFMVYLQKENIIDESGMPKERFSAEFPKEGPSILRIQQVVRGDSAAYFCASSPYSGTANYGYTFGSGTRLTVV.

V gene TRBV7-2 combines with J gene TRBJ1-1; D is ambiguous. V lost 5 bases, J lost 0 bases, and 7 bases lay in between. CDR1 SGHTA and CDR2 FQGNSA come from the germline V gene. The CDR3 consists of 13 residues. In nucleotides, the CDR3 is TGTGCCAGCAGCCCTAAATTGAACACTGAAGCTTTCTTT. Translated, it gives CASSPKLNTEAFF.

This clonotype was counted a few times. The chain combines TRBV20-1 with TRBJ1-5, with D possibly TRBD1 on 5 matching bases. The V and J ends lost 3 bases and 1 base respectively, with 22 bases between them. This CDR3 spans 18 amino acids. CDR1 DFQATT and CDR2 SNEGSKA come from the germline V gene (reference sequence). For the CDR3, the DNA is TGCAGTGCTAGGGGACCGGGACCGAGGAAGGGGAGCAATCAGCCCCAGCATTTT. Translated: CSARGPGPRKGSNQPQHF.

This chain uses TRBV27 with TRBJ1-5; a possible D gene is TRBD1 (6 bases). V was shortened by 5 bases and J by 7 bases, with 15 bases between the two germline ends. The CDR3 runs 14 residues. Looked up from germline, CDR1 is MNHEY and CDR2 is SMNVEV (reference sequence). The CDR3, as DNA: TGTGCCAGCAGTCTAGGGGGAGGGCCACAGCCCCAGCATTTT. This gives the protein CASSLGGGPQPQHF.

Regarding this clonotype: An end of the junction does not agree with germline; a read error may underlie this. The V and J genes are TRBV12-3 or TRBV12-4 and TRBJ2-5; D is uncertain. The CDR3 loop spans 13 amino acids. CDR3 residues: CASSPGLQVTQYF. As DNA, the CDR3 is TGTGCCAGCAGCCCCGGCCTCCAAGTGACCCAGTACTTC.

The gene calls are TRBV20-1 and TRBJ2-1, with 9 bases fitting TRBD2. Per germline, CDR1 DFQATT and CDR2 SNEGSKA (reference sequence). CDR3 length equals 14 residues. V shed 3 bases and J 7 bases; nucleotides not matched to a gene: 7. The CDR3 DNA reads TGCAGTGCTAGGTGGCGGGGGGGCCGGAATGAGCAGTTCTTC. Its protein is CSARWRGGRNEQFF.

This chain joins TRBV20-1 and TRBJ1-5, with a possible D match to TRBD1 (5 bases). Germline-derived CDR1 and CDR2 are DFQATT and SNEGSKA (reference sequence). The CDR3 runs to 15 residues. V lost 6 bases and J lost 3, with 18 bases in between. CDR3 DNA: TGCAGTGCCTCCGGGACCCCGGGGAACAATCAGCCCCAGCATTTT. This gives the protein CSASGTPGNNQPQHF.

The J gene is TRBJ2-7, the V gene TRBV29-1, with D unresolved. This CDR3 is 13 amino acids long. Germline lookup yields CDR1 SQVTM and CDR2 ANQGSEA. Trimming left V 4 bases short and J 5 bases short, with 15 bases between. The CDR3 loop is CSVGSPQANEQYF. The CDR3 bases are TGCAGCGTTGGTTCCCCGCAGGCTAACGAGCAGTACTTC.

This clonotype has a handful of counts. The chain employs TRBV4-1 and TRBJ1-1; D is unresolved. The length of the CDR3 is 13 residues. With 4 bases removed from V and 10 bases from J, the gap between germline ends came to 16 bases. Germline CDR1 reads MGHRA; CDR2 reads YSYEKL. For the CDR3, the DNA is TGCGCCAGCAGCCCAGACCCCGGGAGTGGAGCTTTCTTT. The encoded protein is CASSPDPGSGAFF.

The chain carries TRBV5-1 and TRBJ2-2; no clear D gene. The CDR3 is made up of 14 amino acids. From germline, CDR1 is SGHRS and CDR2 YFSETQ. Between the trimmed V and J ends, which lost 5 bases and 0 bases, there was a span of 8 bases. The CDR3 sequence: CASRTEANTGELFF. In DNA form, the CDR3 reads TGCGCCAGCAGAACTGAAGCGAACACCGGGGAGCTGTTTTTT.

V is TRBV5-1 and J is TRBJ2-7; 11 bases map to TRBD2. Germline CDR1 and CDR2: SGHRS and YFSETQ. V trimming: 4 bases; J trimming: 3 bases; junction bases outside the gene matches: 3. This CDR3 has 14 residues. CDR3 DNA sequence: TGCGCCAGCAGCCCGACTAGCGGGGTCTACGAGCAGTACTTC. Translated, it gives CASSPTSGVYEQYF.